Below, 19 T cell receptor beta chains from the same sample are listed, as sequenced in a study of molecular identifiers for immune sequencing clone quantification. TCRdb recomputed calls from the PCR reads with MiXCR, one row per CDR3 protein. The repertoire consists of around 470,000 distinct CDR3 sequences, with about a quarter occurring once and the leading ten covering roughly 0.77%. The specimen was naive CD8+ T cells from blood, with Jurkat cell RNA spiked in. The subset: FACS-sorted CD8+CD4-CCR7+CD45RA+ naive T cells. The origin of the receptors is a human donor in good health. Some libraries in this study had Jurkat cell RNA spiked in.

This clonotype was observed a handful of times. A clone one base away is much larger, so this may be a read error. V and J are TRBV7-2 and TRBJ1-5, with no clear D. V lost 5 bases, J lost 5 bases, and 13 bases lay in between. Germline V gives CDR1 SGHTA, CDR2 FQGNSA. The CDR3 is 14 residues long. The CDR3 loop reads CASSAGPSYQPQHF. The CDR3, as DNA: TGTGCCAGCAGCGCGGGCCCGAGCTATCAGCCCCAGCATTTT.

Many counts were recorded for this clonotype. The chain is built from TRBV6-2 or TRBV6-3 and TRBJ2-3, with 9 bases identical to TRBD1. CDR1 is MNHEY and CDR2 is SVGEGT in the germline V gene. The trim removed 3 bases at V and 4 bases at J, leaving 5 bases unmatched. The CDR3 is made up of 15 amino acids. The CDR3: CASSYAGQGADTQYF. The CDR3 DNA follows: TGTGCCAGCAGTTATGCGGGACAGGGCGCAGATACGCAGTATTTT.

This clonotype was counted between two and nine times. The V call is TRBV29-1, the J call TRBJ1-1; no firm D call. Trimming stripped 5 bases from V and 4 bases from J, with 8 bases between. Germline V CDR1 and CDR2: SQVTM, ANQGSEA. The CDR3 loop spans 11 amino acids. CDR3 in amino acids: CSVLRSTEAFF. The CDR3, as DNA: TGCAGCGTTTTGAGGAGCACTGAAGCTTTCTTT.

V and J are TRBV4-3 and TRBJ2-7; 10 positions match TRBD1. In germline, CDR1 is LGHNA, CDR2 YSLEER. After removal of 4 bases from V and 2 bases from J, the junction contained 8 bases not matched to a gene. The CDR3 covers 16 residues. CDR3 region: CASSPSRDRGTYEQYF. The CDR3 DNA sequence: TGCGCCAGCAGCCCGAGCCGGGACAGGGGAACCTACGAGCAGTACTTC.

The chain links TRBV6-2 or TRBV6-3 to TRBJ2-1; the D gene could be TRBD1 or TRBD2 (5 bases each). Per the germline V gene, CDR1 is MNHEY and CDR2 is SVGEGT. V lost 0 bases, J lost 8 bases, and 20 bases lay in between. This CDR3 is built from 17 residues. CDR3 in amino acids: CASSYSRGIAPGDEQFF. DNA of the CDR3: TGTGCCAGCAGTTACTCGAGGGGCATAGCGCCGGGCGATGAGCAGTTCTTC.

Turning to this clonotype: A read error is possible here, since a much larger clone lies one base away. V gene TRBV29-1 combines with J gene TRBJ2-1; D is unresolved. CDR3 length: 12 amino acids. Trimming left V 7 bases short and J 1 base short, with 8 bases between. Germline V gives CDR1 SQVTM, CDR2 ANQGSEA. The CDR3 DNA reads TGCAGCGCGGGCCATTCCTACAATGAGCAGTTCTTC. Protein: CSAGHSYNEQFF.

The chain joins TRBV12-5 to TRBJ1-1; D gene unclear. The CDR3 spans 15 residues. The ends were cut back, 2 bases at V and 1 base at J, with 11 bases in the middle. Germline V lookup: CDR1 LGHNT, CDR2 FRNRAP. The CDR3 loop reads CASGLYLHWNTEAFF. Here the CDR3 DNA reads TGTGCTAGTGGTTTGTACCTTCATTGGAACACTGAAGCTTTCTTT.

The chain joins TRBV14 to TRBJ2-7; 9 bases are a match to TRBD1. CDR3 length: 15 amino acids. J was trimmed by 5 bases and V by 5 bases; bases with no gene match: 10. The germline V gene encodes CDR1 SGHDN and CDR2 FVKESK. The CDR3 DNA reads TGTGCCAGCAGCACCCGAGGGACAGGGACCGACGAGCAGTACTTC. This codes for CASSTRGTGTDEQYF. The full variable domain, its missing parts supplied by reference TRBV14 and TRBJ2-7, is EAGVTQFPSHSVIEKGQTVTLRCDPISGHDNLYWYRRVMGKEIKFLLHFVKESKQDESGMPNNRFLAERTGGTYSTLKVQPAELEDSGVYFCASSTRGTGTDEQYFGPGTRLTVT.

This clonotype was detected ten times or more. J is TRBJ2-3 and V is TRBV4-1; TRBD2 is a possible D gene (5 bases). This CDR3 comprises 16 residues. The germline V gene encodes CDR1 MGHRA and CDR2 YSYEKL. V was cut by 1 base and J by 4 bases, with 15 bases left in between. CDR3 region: CASSQGAALRADTQYF. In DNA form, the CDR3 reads TGCGCCAGCAGCCAAGGCGCGGCCTTGCGGGCAGATACGCAGTATTTT.

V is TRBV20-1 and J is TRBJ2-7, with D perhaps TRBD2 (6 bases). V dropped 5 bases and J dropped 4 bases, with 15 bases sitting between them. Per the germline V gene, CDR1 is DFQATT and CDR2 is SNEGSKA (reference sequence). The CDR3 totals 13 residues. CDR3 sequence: CSARLTSEYEQYF. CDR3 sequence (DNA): TGCAGTGCTCGACTGACTAGTGAGTACGAGCAGTACTTC.

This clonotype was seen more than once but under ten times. CDR3 amino acids: CASSPTGTSGNNEQFF. The CDR3 nucleotides read TGTGCCAGCAGCCCGACCGGGACTAGCGGAAACAATGAGCAGTTCTTC. The V gene is TRBV11-2, the J gene TRBJ2-1, with 11 bases aligning to TRBD2. This CDR3 comprises 16 residues. Germline V gene sequence: CDR1 SGHAT, CDR2 FQNNGV. After removal of 5 bases from V and 5 bases from J, the junction contained 8 bases not matched to a gene.

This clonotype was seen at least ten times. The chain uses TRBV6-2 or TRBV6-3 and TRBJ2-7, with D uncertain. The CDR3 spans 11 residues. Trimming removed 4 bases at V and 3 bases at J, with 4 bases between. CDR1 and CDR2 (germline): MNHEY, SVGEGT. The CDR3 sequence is CASSSLYEQYF. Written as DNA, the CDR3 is TGTGCCAGCAGTTCTCTCTACGAGCAGTACTTC.

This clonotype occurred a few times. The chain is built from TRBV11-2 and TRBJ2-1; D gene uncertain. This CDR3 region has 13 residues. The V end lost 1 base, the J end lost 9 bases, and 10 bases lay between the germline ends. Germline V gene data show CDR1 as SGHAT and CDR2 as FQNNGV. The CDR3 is CASSLGAFFEQFF. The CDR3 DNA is TGTGCCAGCAGCTTAGGGGCCTTTTTTGAGCAGTTCTTC.

The CDR3 DNA follows: TGTGCCAGCAGCGTAGGGGCCCTCCTCCCTGAAAAACTGTTTTTT. Its protein is CASSVGALLPEKLFF. The chain recombines TRBV9 with TRBJ1-4; no firm D call. CDR3 size: 15 residues. Germline CDR1 and CDR2: SGDLS and YYNGEE. V lost 0 bases to trimming and J lost 7 bases, with 13 bases between them.

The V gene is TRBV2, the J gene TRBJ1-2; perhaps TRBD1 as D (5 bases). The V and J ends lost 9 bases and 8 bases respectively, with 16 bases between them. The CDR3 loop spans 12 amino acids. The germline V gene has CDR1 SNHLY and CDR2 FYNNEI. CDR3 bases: TGTGCCAGACAGGACCTCCACCCCGGCTACACCTTC. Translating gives CARQDLHPGYTF.

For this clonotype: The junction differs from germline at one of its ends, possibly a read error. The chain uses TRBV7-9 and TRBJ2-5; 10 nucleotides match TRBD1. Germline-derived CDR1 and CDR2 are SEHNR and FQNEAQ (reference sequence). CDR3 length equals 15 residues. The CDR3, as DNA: TGTGCCAGCAGCTTAGCGGACAGGGGGTATGCGACCCCGTACTTC. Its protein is CASSLADRGYATPYF. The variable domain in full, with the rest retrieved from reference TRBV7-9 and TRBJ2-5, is DTGVSQNPRHKITKRGQNVTFRCDPISEHNRLYWYRQTLGQGPEFLTYFQNEAQLEKSRLLSDRFSAERPKGSFSTLEIQRTEQGDSAMYLCASSLADRGYATPYFGPGTRLLVL.

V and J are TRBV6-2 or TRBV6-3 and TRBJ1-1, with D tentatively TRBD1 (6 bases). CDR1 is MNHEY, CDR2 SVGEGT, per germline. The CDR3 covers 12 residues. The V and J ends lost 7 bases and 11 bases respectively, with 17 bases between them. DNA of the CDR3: TGTGCCAGCATGCCGGGGGGGCCCGACGCTTTCTTT. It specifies CASMPGGPDAFF.

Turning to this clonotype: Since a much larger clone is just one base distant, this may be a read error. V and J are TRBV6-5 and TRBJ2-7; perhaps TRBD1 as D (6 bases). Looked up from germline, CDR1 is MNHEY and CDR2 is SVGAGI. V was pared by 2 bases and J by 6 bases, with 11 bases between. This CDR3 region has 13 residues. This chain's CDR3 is CASSYIRGREQYF. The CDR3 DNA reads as TGTGCCAGCAGTTACATCAGGGGCCGCGAGCAGTACTTC.

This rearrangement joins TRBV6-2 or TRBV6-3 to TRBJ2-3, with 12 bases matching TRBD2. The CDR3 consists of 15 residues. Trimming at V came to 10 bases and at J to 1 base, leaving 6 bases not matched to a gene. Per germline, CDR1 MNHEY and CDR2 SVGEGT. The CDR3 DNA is TGTGCCACCAGATGGACTAGCGGGGGCACAGATACGCAGTATTTT. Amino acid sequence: CATRWTSGGTDTQYF.